The next 21 T cell receptor beta chains were all read from a single sample in a study of shared clonotypes between healthy human individuals. Assay used: immunoSEQ multiplex PCR; TCRdb lists only in-frame clones, some missing. The sample includes about 460,000 clones, around 77% seen only once; the top ten take around 12%. The specimen was PBMCs. These receptors came from a woman in her thirties or forties in good health. Some clones in this sample may be carry-over from other donors' samples.

The chain recombines TRBV28 with TRBJ2-7; TRBD2 matches 7 bases. Losses at the gene ends were 6 bases for V and 5 bases for J; bases not matched to a gene: 16. Looked up from germline, CDR1 is MDHEN and CDR2 is SYDVKM. This CDR3 has 16 amino acids. The CDR3 protein is CASSPEWREIKDEQYF. The CDR3 DNA follows: TGTGCCAGCAGCCCCGAATGGCGGGAGATCAAGGACGAGCAGTACTTC.

Comment on this clone: Given a far larger clone just one base away, this is likely a sequencing read error. The CDR3 end shows no conserved phenylalanine or tryptophan, and so a read error is likely. This chain links TRBV10-3 with TRBJ1-2; D might be TRBD1 (6 bases). V was trimmed by 6 bases and J by 7 bases, leaving 12 bases between them. Germline CDR1 and CDR2: ENHRY and SYGVKD. CDR3 length equals 12 residues. Here the CDR3 DNA reads TGTGCCATCAGGCCGACAGGCTCTGGCTACACCTTA. It is translated as CAIRPTGSGYTL.

V is TRBV7-8 and J is TRBJ2-5; 11 bases are a match to TRBD2. There are 18 residues in the CDR3. Germline loops: CDR1 SGHVS, CDR2 FQNEAQ. Unmatched junction bases numbered 15, after V lost 5 bases and J lost 4 bases. The CDR3 protein is CASSRAPPTSGIRETQYF. CDR3 DNA: TGTGCCAGCAGCAGAGCGCCCCCGACTAGCGGGATTAGAGAGACCCAGTACTTC.

This clone has only one observation. The chain joins TRBV5-1 to TRBJ2-7; D call uncertain. The CDR3 is 13 residues long. The germline CDR1 and CDR2 sequences are SGHRS and YFSETQ. V gave up 7 bases and J gave up 6 bases, with 17 bases separating them. Here the CDR3 reads CASAGIEQSEQYF. CDR3 in DNA: TGCGCCAGCGCCGGTATCGAGCAGAGCGAGCAGTACTTC. The whole variable domain, remainder taken from reference TRBV5-1 and TRBJ2-7, is KAGVTQTPRYLIKTRGQQVTLSCSPISGHRSVSWYQQTPGQGLQFLFEYFSETQRNKGNFPGRFSGRQFSNSRSEMNVSTLELGDSALYLCASAGIEQSEQYFGPGTRLTVT.

The table lists this clone with a few counts. A far larger clone is just one base off, so this is likely a read error. The J gene is TRBJ1-1, the V gene TRBV30; TRBD1 might be the D (5 bases). Germline CDR1 is GTSNPN and CDR2 is SVGIG (reference sequence). Trimming shortened V by 8 bases and J by 4 bases, and 26 bases separated the two germline ends. The CDR3 is 16 amino acids. DNA of the CDR3: TGTGCCGCGGAGGCAGGGATGACTTCTTGGAGCACTGAAGCTTTCTTT. This encodes CAAEAGMTSWSTEAFF.

A remark on this clone: This could be a read error, since a much larger clone is one nucleotide away. CDR3 residues: CASSGTPGNTIYF. CDR3 nucleotides: TGTGCCAGCAGTGGGACCCCTGGAAACACCATATATTTT. This chain links TRBV25-1 with TRBJ1-3; D uncertain. The CDR3 has 13 amino acids. V gave up 4 bases and J gave up 2 bases, with 6 bases separating them. CDR1 and CDR2 (germline): MGHDK, SYGVNS.

The chain links TRBV18 to TRBJ2-7, with 11 bases lining up with TRBD2. Trimming cost V 0 bases and J 6 bases; bases outside gene matches: 4. The CDR3 is made up of 15 amino acids. Germline V gene data show CDR1 as KGHSH and CDR2 as LQKENI. DNA for the CDR3: TGTGCCAGCTCACCACCTAGCGGGAGGGCTCGCGAGCAGTACTTC. Its translation: CASSPPSGRAREQYF. Full variable domain (missing parts from reference TRBV18 and TRBJ2-7): NAGVMQNPRHLVRRRGQEARLRCSPMKGHSHVYWYRQLPEEGLKFMVYLQKENIIDESGMPKERFSAEFPKEGPSILRIQQVVRGDSAAYFCASSPPSGRAREQYFGPGTRLTVT.

The chain has TRBV28 and TRBJ1-5; possibly TRBD1 for D (6 bases). The germline CDR1 and CDR2 sequences are MDHEN and SYDVKM. This CDR3 has 17 residues. The V end lost 4 bases, the J end lost 1 base, and 17 bases lay between the germline ends. As DNA, the CDR3 is TGTGCCAGCAGTTACGATCAGGGGCTTGGAAGCAATCAGCCCCAGCATTTT. Its translation: CASSYDQGLGSNQPQHF.

On this clone: A single base is all that separates this from a far larger clone, so a read error is likely. This chain uses TRBV27 with TRBJ2-2; the D gene is possibly TRBD2 (5 bases). Germline CDR1 and CDR2: MNHEY and SMNVEV (reference sequence). The CDR3 is made up of 13 amino acids. The CDR3 DNA reads as TGTGCCAGCAGGGACTCGAACGCCGGGGAGCTGTTTTTT. Translation: CASRDSNAGELFF.

A word on this clone: This CDR3 is also generated by other DNA sequences in the sample. This chain joins TRBV18 and TRBJ1-1; 9 bases fit TRBD1. Unmatched junction bases numbered 0, after V lost 3 bases and J lost 1 base. The CDR3 runs to 14 residues. Germline V CDR1 and CDR2: KGHSH, LQKENI. The CDR3 here is CASSPDRGNTEAFF. The CDR3 region has the DNA TGTGCCAGCTCACCGGACAGGGGGAACACTGAAGCTTTCTTT.

The chain combines TRBV9 with TRBJ2-5; no definite D call. The CDR3 extends over 15 amino acids. The V gene lost 3 bases and the J gene lost 4 bases, with 16 bases spanning the gap. Germline-derived CDR1 and CDR2 are SGDLS and YYNGEE. The DNA for the CDR3 is TGTGCCAGCAGCGCCAACAATGGGCCGGGAGAGACCCAGTACTTC. Protein product: CASSANNGPGETQYF.

This sequence joins TRBV28 and TRBJ1-1; D not certain. This CDR3 has 15 amino acids. CDR1 and CDR2 from the germline V gene are MDHEN and SYDVKM. V lost 5 bases to trimming and J lost 5 bases, with 18 bases between them. CDR3 bases: TGTGCCAGCAGTACTCCCGCGCTCCGGGTAACTGAAGCTTTCTTT. Translated: CASSTPALRVTEAFF.

About this clone: The junction departs from germline at one end; a sequencing error may be responsible. V is TRBV30 and J is TRBJ2-2, with a possible D match to TRBD2 (5 bases). CDR3 length: 15 residues. Germline V gene lookup returns CDR1 GTSNPN and CDR2 SVGIG (reference sequence). The CDR3 nucleotides read TGTGCCTGGAGTGCGTTCCAGGTGTACACCGGGGAGCCGTTTTTT. This codes for CAWSAFQVYTGEPFF. The full variable domain, completed using reference TRBV30 and TRBJ2-2, is SQTIHQWPATLVQPVGSPLSLECTVEGTSNPNLYWYRQAAGRGLQLLFYSVGIGQISSEVPQNLSASRPQDRQFILSSKKLLLSDSGFYLCAWSAFQVYTGEPFFGEGSRLTVL.

On this clone: A far larger clone is one nucleotide away, so this likely arose from a read error. V usage is TRBV4-3 and J usage is TRBJ2-1; 11 bases align to TRBD2. CDR1 is LGHNA, CDR2 YSLEER, per germline. There are 15 residues in the CDR3. CDR3 region: CASGQDASGRYEQFF. The CDR3 DNA sequence: TGCGCCAGCGGCCAAGATGCTAGCGGGAGGTATGAGCAGTTCTTC.

This chain links TRBV7-2 with TRBJ2-7; TRBD1 matches at 8 bases. Unmatched junction bases numbered 13, after V lost 4 bases and J lost 2 bases. CDR3 length: 17 residues. From germline, CDR1 is SGHTA and CDR2 FQGNSA. This CDR3 reads CASSSRGLTGDPYEQYF. CDR3 in DNA: TGTGCCAGCAGCTCACGGGGGTTGACAGGGGACCCCTACGAGCAGTACTTC.

The rearrangement uses TRBV2 and TRBJ2-7, with D perhaps matching TRBD1 (6 bases). Trimming removed 10 bases at V and 6 bases at J, with 19 bases between. The CDR3 is 13 amino acids. Germline-derived CDR1 and CDR2 are SNHLY and FYNNEI. In nucleotides, the CDR3 is TGTGCCAACTCCTACAGGGAGAATAGCGAGCAGTACTTC. Translated: CANSYRENSEQYF.

The J gene is TRBJ1-1, the V gene TRBV30, with 8 bases identical to TRBD1. The germline V gene encodes CDR1 GTSNPN and CDR2 SVGIG (reference sequence). J lost 5 bases, V lost 3 bases, and 2 bases had no gene match. The CDR3 spans 12 residues. CDR3 nucleotides: TGTGCCTGGAGCAGGGGGCCTACTGAAGCTTTCTTT. It specifies CAWSRGPTEAFF. The full variable domain, completed using reference TRBV30 and TRBJ1-1, is SQTIHQWPATLVQPVGSPLSLECTVEGTSNPNLYWYRQAAGRGLQLLFYSVGIGQISSEVPQNLSASRPQDRQFILSSKKLLLSDSGFYLCAWSRGPTEAFFGQGTRLTVV.

The chain couples TRBV29-1 to TRBJ1-3; D is unclear. The CDR3 length is 16 residues. V was trimmed by 4 bases and J by 1 base, leaving 17 bases between them. Germline assignment: CDR1 SQVTM and CDR2 ANQGSEA. CDR3 residues: CSVAITGSRSGNTIYF. CDR3 coding DNA: TGCAGCGTTGCAATCACCGGGAGTCGGTCTGGAAACACCATATATTTT.

The chain links TRBV30 to TRBJ1-5; 7 nucleotides agree with TRBD1. This CDR3 region has 13 residues. V was pared by 1 base and J by 6 bases, with 3 bases of the junction left unmatched. Germline values: CDR1 GTSNPN, CDR2 SVGIG (reference sequence). For the CDR3, the DNA is TGTGCCTGGAGTGGGGACAGTGGTCAGCCCCAGCATTTT. It codes for CAWSGDSGQPQHF. The variable domain in full, completed from reference TRBV30 and TRBJ1-5, reads SQTIHQWPATLVQPVGSPLSLECTVEGTSNPNLYWYRQAAGRGLQLLFYSVGIGQISSEVPQNLSASRPQDRQFILSSKKLLLSDSGFYLCAWSGDSGQPQHFGDGTRLSIL.

With regard to this clone: The junction departs from the called germline gene at one end, perhaps through a read error. The chain uses TRBV6-5 and TRBJ1-2; D uncertain. The CDR3 is 13 amino acids. Germline values: CDR1 MNHEY, CDR2 SVGAGI. This CDR3 reads CASKLGQHYSYTF. The CDR3 region has the DNA TGTGCCAGCAAGCTCGGGCAGCACTATAGCTACACCTTC.

The chain uses TRBV7-2 and TRBJ2-3; D uncertain. CDR1 is SGHTA and CDR2 is FQGNSA in the germline V gene. V was trimmed by 3 bases and J by 6 bases, leaving 13 bases between them. The CDR3 spans 14 residues. CDR3 region: CASSLGLGSDTQYF. Written as DNA, the CDR3 is TGTGCCAGCAGCTTGGGCTTAGGTTCCGATACGCAGTATTTT. Drawing the rest from reference TRBV7-2 and TRBJ2-3, the complete variable domain is GAGVSQSPSNKVTEKGKDVELRCDPISGHTALYWYRQSLGQGLEFLIYFQGNSAPDKSGLPSDRFSAERTGGSVSTLTIQRTQQEDSAVYLCASSLGLGSDTQYFGPGTRLTVL.